The clone carrying this TCR beta chain was counted ten times or more. Its target is not known. TCR beta CDR3 amplification used multiplex PCR with 32 V and 13 J primers. Via MiXCR, TCRdb re-called the multiplex PCR reads, giving one row per CDR3 protein. The sample has about 15,000 distinct CDR3 sequences; about a third are singletons. The source of the sample is a study of immune heterogeneity within non-small cell lung tumors. Overall study context: A few squamous cell carcinomas, around 9 non-squamous carcinomas and 1 not otherwise specified made up the tumors. Findings of the study overall: Recurring identical dominant CDR3 beta clonotypes were observed across tumor sites within a patient, together with site-unique high-frequency clones.

Genomic DNA from bulk tumor acted as the template, and 600 ng was loaded per sample. Surgery yielded several widely spaced biopsies per primary tumor. These patients got curative surgery after being newly diagnosed with untreated non-small cell lung cancer. Trimming removed 3 bases from V and 3 bases from J; junction bases left unmatched: 5. This CDR3 has 15 residues. CDR1 is PRHDT, CDR2 FYEKMQ, per germline (reference sequence). Sequencing was done on a sample of lung tumor tissue. The genes are TRBV13 and TRBJ2-1, with TRBD2 matching over 7 bases. The receptor was isolated from a woman between 50 and 59 years old with non-small cell lung cancer. CDR3 region: CASSFKRGGYNEQFF. The DNA for the CDR3 is TGTGCCAGCAGCTTCAAGCGGGGTGGCTACAATGAGCAGTTCTTC. The full variable domain, rest sourced from reference TRBV13 and TRBJ2-1, is AAGVIQSPRHLIKEKRETATLKCYPIPRHDTVYWYQQGPGQDPQFLISFYEKMQSDKGSIPDRFSAQQFSDYHSELNMSSLELGDSALYFCASSFKRGGYNEQFFGPGTRLTVL.